This T cell receptor (beta chain) comes out of a study of cytomegalovirus exposure and HLA in healthy donors. Study results and caveats: TCR beta chains numbering more than 150 were designated cytomegalovirus-associated. Most TCR sequences proved rare, with some public TCRs found in many donors. Diagnosis of cytomegalovirus status made by the classifier reportedly showed high specificity and sensitivity.

V shed 8 bases and J shed 3 bases, with 19 bases lying between them. In germline, CDR1 is SGHTA, CDR2 FQGNSA. The CDR3 spans 15 residues. Donors came from a validation cohort of 95 to 150 subjects, distinct from the first 666-subject cohort. A note on this clone: Its antigen is unknown.

The assay was immunoSEQ multiplex PCR, and TCRdb's table has in-frame clones only and misses some. Of 85,000 to 120,000 clones in the sample, less than 90% are singletons; the top ten hold 1.8%. The TCR originated in a young woman in good health and CMV-seropositive. The chain is built from TRBV7-2 and TRBJ2-5; D might be TRBD2 (5 bases). Sequencing used PBMCs. CDR3: CASRTLEVPKETQYF. The CDR3, as DNA: TGTGCCAGCCGAACACTAGAAGTGCCCAAAGAGACCCAGTACTTC.